The clone carrying this TCR beta chain has ten or more counts. What it binds is not known. TCRdb reanalysed the 5' RACE reads using MiXCR and keeps one entry per CDR3 protein. The table records roughly 720,000 distinct CDR3 sequences, about 20% of them present only once. The CDR3 spans 16 residues. Looked up from germline, CDR1 is SSHAT and CDR2 is FNYEAQ (reference sequence). J gave up 3 bases and V 1 base, and 5 bases lay outside the gene matches. This sample was included in a study of identical twins. General study results and limits: Beta out-of-frame sequences showed weaker excess twin sharing.

These sequences were also reported in another study, on T cells expressing NK-cell markers. That work states: Underlying the TCR beta repertoires were sorted CD3+CD56+NKG2C+, CD3+CD56+NKG2C- and CD3+CD56-NKG2C+ T cells.

The source material was PBMCs. This chain joins TRBV7-7 and TRBJ2-5; 10 bases are shared with TRBD2. The receptor's source is a woman under 30 in good health. The CDR3 here is CASSLGLAGAKETQYF. The DNA for the CDR3 is TGTGCCAGCAGCTTAGGCCTAGCGGGAGCTAAAGAGACCCAGTACTTC.